Each of the 9 T cell receptor beta chains below was sequenced from the same sample in a study of cytomegalovirus exposure and HLA in healthy donors. The method was immunoSEQ multiplex PCR; TCRdb's version includes in-frame clones alone and lacks a portion of them. The table lists 90,000 to 110,000 clones, 88% of them singletons. Sequencing was done on a sample of PBMCs. These receptors were obtained from a woman under 30 in good health and CMV-seronegative.

This chain links TRBV27 with TRBJ1-2; TRBD1 might be the D (5 bases). Trimming took 6 bases from V and 3 from J, leaving 11 bases between them. The CDR3 contains 13 residues. CDR1 and CDR2 (germline): MNHEY, SMNVEV (reference sequence). The CDR3 nucleotides read TGTGCCAGCAGCATAAGGGGTCACTATGGCTACACCTTC. As protein: CASSIRGHYGYTF.

V is TRBV4-1 and J is TRBJ1-6; D not certain. The germline V and J ends were trimmed by 1 base and 10 bases, with 8 bases remaining between them. The CDR3 runs 13 residues. The germline gives CDR1 MGHRA, CDR2 YSYEKL. The CDR3 here is CASSQAPRSPLHF. As DNA, the CDR3 is TGCGCCAGCAGCCAAGCCCCTCGGTCACCCCTCCACTTT.

This chain uses TRBV7-6 with TRBJ2-1; TRBD2 matches at 8 bases. The CDR3 spans 12 residues. Germline V lookup: CDR1 SGHVS, CDR2 FNYEAQ. The V and J ends lost 10 bases and 6 bases, in that order; junction bases with no gene match: 5. The CDR3 spells CATSGSRNEQFF. As DNA, the CDR3 is TGTGCCACGAGCGGGAGTCGCAATGAGCAGTTCTTC.

The chain joins TRBV2 to TRBJ1-3; no firm D call. CDR3 length: 14 residues. Trimming removed 2 bases from V and 0 bases from J, with 5 bases in between. Germline CDR1 reads SNHLY; CDR2 reads FYNNEI. The DNA of the CDR3 is TGTGCCAGCAGTGAATGGCTCTCTGGAAACACCATATATTTT. Its protein product is CASSEWLSGNTIYF.

This clone was seen once. V and J are TRBV7-8 and TRBJ2-1; the match to TRBD2 covers 13 bases. There are 16 residues in the CDR3. Trimming took 4 bases from V and 9 from J; bases not matched to a gene: 9. Germline CDR1 SGHVS, CDR2 FQNEAQ. CDR3 sequence: CASSSTGLAGALEQFF. The DNA of the CDR3 is TGTGCCAGCAGCTCAACTGGACTAGCGGGAGCGCTTGAGCAGTTCTTC.

This chain connects TRBV27 to TRBJ2-1, with D perhaps TRBD1 (5 bases). Germline CDR1 and CDR2: MNHEY and SMNVEV (reference sequence). Trimming shortened V by 1 base and J by 10 bases, and 14 bases separated the two germline ends. The CDR3 totals 14 residues. The CDR3 sequence is CASSLLGVNDEQFF. CDR3 nucleotide sequence: TGTGCCAGCAGTTTATTAGGGGTCAACGACGAGCAGTTCTTC.

This chain uses TRBV29-1 with TRBJ1-1; perhaps TRBD1 as D (5 bases). Germline V gene lookup returns CDR1 SQVTM and CDR2 ANQGSEA. The CDR3 is 12 residues long. Trimming removed 4 bases from V and 10 bases from J, with 16 bases in between. The CDR3 region has the DNA TGCAGCGTTGTGTCAGGGCTGGGGGGAGCTTTCTTT. It specifies CSVVSGLGGAFF.

The chain combines TRBV9 with TRBJ1-1; D is possibly TRBD1 (6 bases). The CDR3 runs to 13 residues. V lost 4 bases and J lost 3, with 10 bases in between. The germline V gene encodes CDR1 SGDLS and CDR2 YYNGEE. The CDR3 loop reads CASSSQGDTEAFF. CDR3 in DNA: TGTGCCAGCAGCTCACAGGGTGACACTGAAGCTTTCTTT.

The J gene is TRBJ2-1, the V gene TRBV7-9; no reliable D call. Germline lookup yields CDR1 SEHNR and CDR2 FQNEAQ (reference sequence). V lost 1 base and J 5 bases, leaving 12 bases between the germline ends. The length of the CDR3 is 15 residues. The DNA for the CDR3 is TGTGCCAGCAGCTTAGTACCGCACCTAAACAATGAGCAGTTCTTC. Its translation: CASSLVPHLNNEQFF.